The 3 T cell receptor beta chains listed next were all sequenced from one sample in a study of T cell repertoires in cytomegalovirus infection. TCRdb processed the reads anew with MiXCR; each CDR3 protein has one entry. The sample yields more than 250,000 distinct CDR3 sequences, approximately 15% seen once. The sequencing sample was made of PBMCs. The receptors were sampled from a human donor in good health (CMV status not recorded). Some clones in this sample may be carry-over from other donors' samples.

This clonotype has a count of ten or more. Its ends do not fully match the called genes, so a read error is possible. The chain's CDR3 is CASRRTAYTEAFF. CDR3 DNA: TGTGCCAGCAGAAGAACAGCGTACACCGAAGCTTTCTTT. This chain uses TRBV12-3 or TRBV12-4 with TRBJ1-1, with no clear D. CDR3 size: 13 residues.

This clonotype was seen many times. This chain links TRBV7-6 with TRBJ1-6, with D perhaps TRBD1 (6 bases). The germline V gene has CDR1 SGHVS and CDR2 FNYEAQ. This CDR3 contains 15 residues. Deletions cut 5 bases from V and 7 bases from J, with 15 bases between. The CDR3 DNA is TGTGCCAGCAGCCAGAAATCGGACAGAAATTCACCCCTCCACTTT. Translation gives CASSQKSDRNSPLHF.

In this sample, this clonotype turned up many times. V gene TRBV7-9 combines with J gene TRBJ2-1; D gene uncertain. CDR1 is SEHNR and CDR2 is FQNEAQ in the germline V gene (reference sequence). The CDR3 consists of 15 residues. V was pared by 2 bases and J by 3 bases, with 11 bases between. The CDR3 reads CASSLRTGIYNEQFF. In DNA form, the CDR3 reads TGTGCCAGCAGCTTACGGACCGGTATCTACAATGAGCAGTTCTTC. Together with reference TRBV7-9 and TRBJ2-1, the CDR3 gives the full variable domain: DTGVSQNPRHKITKRGQNVTFRCDPISEHNRLYWYRQTLGQGPEFLTYFQNEAQLEKSRLLSDRFSAERPKGSFSTLEIQRTEQGDSAMYLCASSLRTGIYNEQFFGPGTRLTVL.